This is a list of T cell receptor beta chains from one sample in a study of shared clonotypes between healthy human individuals. Assay used: immunoSEQ multiplex PCR; TCRdb lists only in-frame clones, some missing. The sample consists of around 440,000 clones, 60% to 80% of them appearing once. Source material: PBMCs. Source of these receptors: a woman aged 40 to 50 in good health. Some clones in this sample may be carry-over from other donors' samples. Both conserved end residues are part of each CDR3. Fields, in order: V gene, J gene, CDR3 length, CDR3 protein.

TRBV7-6	TRBJ2-5	16	CASSFGLAGGQETQYF
TRBV19	TRBJ2-7	17	CASSAHGLAGGNYEQYF
TRBV14	TRBJ2-7	15	CASSDPGLGSYEQYF
TRBV10-3	TRBJ2-7	14	CAISEGQGTYEQYF
TRBV7-9	TRBJ2-1	17	CASSPPGDLAATWGQFF
TRBV28	TRBJ2-5	15	CASSLRSARQETQYF
TRBV20-1	TRBJ2-5	11	CSALGSQTQYF
TRBV6-4	TRBJ2-7	14	CASSEAESSYEQYF
TRBV6-1	TRBJ2-2	14	CASSTDRNTGELFF
TRBV18	TRBJ1-4	15	CASSPQGGGNEKLFF
TRBV28	TRBJ1-5	13	CASSFLGNQPQHF
TRBV5-1	TRBJ2-3	15	CASSLDAGGADTQYF
TRBV5-6	TRBJ1-1	17	CASSLLDSPYSNTEAFF
TRBV30	TRBJ1-5	18	CAWNKGQGALGGNQPQHF
TRBV30	TRBJ1-2	13	CAWSVLSGVGYTF
TRBV25-1	TRBJ1-1	12	CASRTEHTEAFF
TRBV28	TRBJ2-7	17	CANTNSGGGGLTYEQYF
TRBV20-1	TRBJ1-1	8	CSATGAFF
TRBV2	TRBJ2-7	15	CASSERQVGSYEQYF